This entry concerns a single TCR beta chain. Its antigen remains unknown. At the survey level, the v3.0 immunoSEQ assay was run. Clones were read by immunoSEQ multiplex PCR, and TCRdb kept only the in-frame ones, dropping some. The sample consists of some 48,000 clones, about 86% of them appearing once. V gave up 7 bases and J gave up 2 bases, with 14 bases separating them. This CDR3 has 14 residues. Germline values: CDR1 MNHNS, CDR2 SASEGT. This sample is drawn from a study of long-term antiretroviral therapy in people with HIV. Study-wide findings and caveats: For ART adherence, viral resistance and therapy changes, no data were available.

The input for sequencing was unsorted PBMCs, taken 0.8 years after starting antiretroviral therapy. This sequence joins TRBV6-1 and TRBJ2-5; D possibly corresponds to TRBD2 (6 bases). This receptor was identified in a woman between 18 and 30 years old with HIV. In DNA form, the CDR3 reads TGTGCCAGCACCCCGCTTGGGGGGCAAGAGACCCAGTACTTC. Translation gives CASTPLGGQETQYF.